The next 32 T cell receptor beta chains were all read from a single sample in a study of cytomegalovirus exposure and HLA in healthy donors. The PCR ran on 60 Vbeta and 13 Jbeta primers. TCRdb's copy holds only in-frame clones and misses some; the assay was immunoSEQ multiplex PCR. The data show about 160,000 clones, roughly 80% seen once. Sequences were obtained from PBMCs. The receptor set was obtained from a woman aged 25 to 45 in good health and CMV-seropositive.

This rearrangement joins TRBV5-6 to TRBJ2-2; perhaps TRBD1 as D (6 bases). This CDR3 comprises 14 residues. Trimming took off 4 bases at V and 6 bases at J, with 13 bases between the two ends. CDR1 is SGHDT and CDR2 is YYEEEE in the germline V gene. The CDR3 DNA sequence: TGTGCCAGCAGCCTACAGACAGGCCCCGGGGAGCTGTTTTTT. Translating it yields CASSLQTGPGELFF. Variable domain in full (rest from reference TRBV5-6 and TRBJ2-2): DAGVTQSPTHLIKTRGQQVTLRCSPKSGHDTVSWYQQALGQGPQFIFQYYEEEERQRGNFPDRFSGHQFPNYSSELNVNALLLGDSALYLCASSLQTGPGELFFGEGSRLTVL.

The rearrangement uses TRBV5-4 and TRBJ2-3; D gene uncertain. In germline, CDR1 is SGHNT, CDR2 YYREEE (reference sequence). V lost 4 bases and J 0 bases, leaving 9 bases between the germline ends. The CDR3 spans 14 residues. CDR3 sequence: CASSPLMSTDTQYF. The CDR3 region has the DNA TGTGCCAGCAGCCCCCTAATGAGCACAGATACGCAGTATTTT.

The chain combines TRBV18 with TRBJ1-2; 8 bases are shared with TRBD1. V was pared by 3 bases and J by 6 bases, with 9 bases of the junction left unmatched. Germline V gives CDR1 KGHSH, CDR2 LQKENI. This CDR3 is built from 15 residues. This CDR3 is CASSPRQGRSDGYTF. The CDR3 DNA reads TGTGCCAGCTCACCCAGACAGGGGAGGTCGGATGGCTACACCTTC.

The J gene is TRBJ1-5, the V gene TRBV5-8; 7 bases are a match to TRBD1. Unmatched junction bases numbered 8, after V lost 3 bases and J lost 8 bases. The CDR3 covers 14 residues. Germline loops: CDR1 SGHTS, CDR2 YDEGEE. The CDR3 sequence is CASSSRQGWEPQHF. CDR3 nucleotide sequence: TGTGCCAGCAGCTCCCGACAGGGTTGGGAGCCCCAGCATTTT. Combining the CDR3 with reference TRBV5-8 and TRBJ1-5 gives the whole variable domain EAGVTQSPTHLIKTRGQQATLRCSPISGHTSVYWYQQALGLGLQFLLWYDEGEERNRGNFPPRFSGRQFPNYSSELNVNALELEDSALYLCASSSRQGWEPQHFGDGTRLSIL.

This clone appeared once. The chain has TRBV7-9 and TRBJ2-5, with TRBD2 matching over 8 bases. V lost 3 bases, J lost 2 bases, and 5 bases stayed unmatched. The CDR3 is 15 residues long. CDR1 is SEHNR and CDR2 is FQNEAQ in the germline V gene (reference sequence). In DNA, the CDR3 is TGTGCCAGCAGCTTCTTGGCTAGCGGGCAAGAGACCCAGTACTTC. Its translation: CASSFLASGQETQYF.

The chain couples TRBV6-6 to TRBJ2-4; 8 nucleotides line up with TRBD1. This CDR3 contains 12 residues. The V segment lost 11 bases and the J segment 8 bases; nucleotides outside the gene matches: 8. Germline V gene data show CDR1 as MNHNY and CDR2 as SVGAGI (reference sequence). In DNA, the CDR3 is TGTGCCGAGGGACAGGTTGAACACATTCAGTACTTC. Protein: CAEGQVEHIQYF.

The chain links TRBV5-6 to TRBJ1-1; the match to TRBD1 covers 8 bases. CDR1 and CDR2 (germline): SGHDT, YYEEEE. Unmatched junction bases numbered 12, after V lost 5 bases and J lost 3 bases. This CDR3 has 16 amino acids. CDR3 amino acids: CASRKDRAFIHTEAFF. The CDR3 bases are TGTGCCAGCAGAAAGGACAGGGCCTTTATCCACACTGAAGCTTTCTTT.

This sequence joins TRBV7-9 and TRBJ2-7; 10 nucleotides align to TRBD2. The CDR3 runs 15 residues. V trimming: 4 bases; J trimming: 4 bases; junction bases outside the gene matches: 7. CDR1 is SEHNR, CDR2 FQNEAQ, per germline (reference sequence). This CDR3 is CASSSSSGGVYEQYF. The CDR3 DNA follows: TGTGCCAGCAGCTCATCTAGCGGGGGAGTGTACGAGCAGTACTTC.

This chain uses TRBV5-4 with TRBJ2-7; the match to TRBD2 covers 14 bases. Germline V lookup: CDR1 SGHNT, CDR2 YYREEE (reference sequence). Trimming took 5 bases from V and 5 from J; bases not matched to a gene: 6. This CDR3 is 15 amino acids long. CDR3 protein: CASRSGTSGSNEQYF. CDR3 DNA sequence: TGTGCCAGCAGGTCCGGGACTAGCGGGAGCAACGAGCAGTACTTC. The full variable domain, rest sourced from reference TRBV5-4 and TRBJ2-7, is ETGVTQSPTHLIKTRGQQVTLRCSSQSGHNTVSWYQQALGQGPQFIFQYYREEENGRGNFPPRFSGLQFPNYSSELNVNALELDDSALYLCASRSGTSGSNEQYFGPGTRLTVT.

This chain uses TRBV2 with TRBJ1-4; D is uncertain. Germline CDR1 is SNHLY and CDR2 is FYNNEI. This CDR3 is built from 13 residues. V was pared by 11 bases and J by 6 bases, with 16 bases between. CDR3 DNA: TGTGCCGGAGGACGGGCTGAGGATGAAAAACTGTTTTTT. It encodes CAGGRAEDEKLFF.

The chain combines TRBV11-1 with TRBJ2-3, with D possibly being TRBD2 (6 bases). CDR3 size: 15 residues. V was trimmed by 1 base and J by 8 bases, leaving 16 bases between them. Germline V gene lookup returns CDR1 SGHAT and CDR2 FQDESV (reference sequence). The CDR3 spells CASSLGGRGSVTQYF. The CDR3, as DNA: TGTGCCAGCAGCTTAGGGGGCCGGGGGTCCGTTACGCAGTATTTT.

The rearrangement links TRBV5-1 to TRBJ2-1, with TRBD2 matching 7 bases. The CDR3 is made up of 15 amino acids. Looked up from germline, CDR1 is SGHRS and CDR2 is YFSETQ. The trim removed 9 bases at V and 3 bases at J, leaving 12 bases unmatched. The CDR3 DNA reads TGCGCCACGAGTTGGGACCGGGGGGACTACAATGAGCAGTTCTTC. Translating gives CATSWDRGDYNEQFF.

The chain employs TRBV4-3 and TRBJ1-2; the match to TRBD1 covers 7 bases. This CDR3 has 17 amino acids. The germline gives CDR1 LGHNA, CDR2 YSLEER. Trimming took 1 base from V and 5 from J; bases not matched to a gene: 13. The DNA for the CDR3 is TGCGCCAGCAGCCAAGTATACGTGACAGGGAGAGGGTATGGCTACACCTTC. It specifies CASSQVYVTGRGYGYTF.

A single count supports this clone. The chain links TRBV13 to TRBJ2-3, with D possibly being TRBD2 (5 bases). The CDR3 has 13 amino acids. CDR1 PRHDT and CDR2 FYEKMQ come from the germline V gene (reference sequence). V was pared by 3 bases and J by 5 bases, with 9 bases between. The CDR3 loop is CASSLREGDTQYF. DNA of the CDR3: TGTGCCAGCAGCTTGAGGGAAGGAGATACGCAGTATTTT.

The rearrangement links TRBV28 to TRBJ1-2; TRBD1 aligns across 10 bases. The CDR3 is made up of 15 amino acids. Germline CDR1 reads MDHEN; CDR2 reads SYDVKM. With 6 bases clipped from V and 7 bases from J, the junction kept 11 bases outside the gene matches. The CDR3 bases are TGTGCCAGCAGACTCAATTCGGGACAGGGGTCTGGCTACACCTTC. Its protein is CASRLNSGQGSGYTF.

Written as DNA, the CDR3 is TGTGCCTGGGAGAAGGACAGCTACGAGCAGTACTTC. This sequence encodes CAWEKDSYEQYF. The chain recombines TRBV30 with TRBJ2-7, with D tentatively TRBD1 (6 bases). The germline CDR1 and CDR2 sequences are GTSNPN and SVGIG (reference sequence). CDR3 length: 12 amino acids. Trimming stripped 5 bases from V and 3 bases from J, with 11 bases between.

This sequence joins TRBV5-1 and TRBJ2-5, with 10 bases fitting TRBD2. Per germline, CDR1 SGHRS and CDR2 YFSETQ. V lost 3 bases, J lost 1 base, and 12 bases stayed unmatched. The CDR3 has 18 amino acids. The CDR3 nucleotides read TGCGCCAGCAGCTACCAGGGGGCGTCTAGCGGGGGCCAAGAGACCCAGTACTTC. Translating it yields CASSYQGASSGGQETQYF.

The chain uses TRBV5-6 and TRBJ2-7, with 8 positions matching TRBD1. Germline assignment: CDR1 SGHDT and CDR2 YYEEEE. The V gene end was trimmed by 2 bases and the J gene end by 3 bases; junction bases not matched to a gene: 7. CDR3 length equals 15 residues. The DNA for the CDR3 is TGTGCCAGCAGCTTAGGGACAGGCAACTTCTACGAGCAGTACTTC. Translating gives CASSLGTGNFYEQYF.

V and J are TRBV27 and TRBJ2-1; D is undetermined. Trimming left V 8 bases short and J 4 bases short, with 18 bases between. The CDR3 extends over 15 amino acids. Germline V lookup: CDR1 MNHEY, CDR2 SMNVEV (reference sequence). The CDR3 bases are TGTGCCAGCCGCGAGTTGCGGTTAAATTACAATGAGCAGTTCTTC. It encodes CASRELRLNYNEQFF.

The chain combines TRBV11-2 with TRBJ1-1; D perhaps matches TRBD1 (6 bases). This CDR3 is 16 amino acids long. The germline CDR1 and CDR2 sequences are SGHAT and FQNNGV. Trimming took off 5 bases at V and 1 base at J, with 17 bases between the two ends. The CDR3 protein is CASSLRAAGENTEAFF. CDR3 coding DNA: TGTGCCAGCAGCCTACGCGCGGCAGGGGAGAACACTGAAGCTTTCTTT.

The V gene is TRBV11-2, the J gene TRBJ1-2, with 9 bases matching TRBD1. V gave up 4 bases and J gave up 4 bases; unmatched junction bases: 16. CDR1 and CDR2 (germline): SGHAT, FQNNGV. The CDR3 is 18 residues long. CDR3 coding DNA: TGTGCCAGCAGCTCTTTGAGGGACAGGGACGCATCTTCCTATGGCTACACCTTC. Its protein is CASSSLRDRDASSYGYTF. Based on the CDR3 plus reference TRBV11-2 and TRBJ1-2, the full variable domain is EAGVAQSPRYKIIEKRQSVAFWCNPISGHATLYWYQQILGQGPKLLIQFQNNGVVDDSQLPKDRFSAERLKGVDSTLKIQPAKLEDSAVYLCASSSLRDRDASSYGYTFGSGTRLTVV.

This chain connects TRBV21-1 to TRBJ2-7; no check of the table's D call, TRBD1, against the DNA was made. TRBV21-1 is a pseudogene locus. CDR3 length equals 16 residues. This CDR3 is CASSKQGQGDSYEQYF. The CDR3 DNA reads TGTGCCAGCAGCAAACAAGGGCAGGGGGACTCCTACGAGCAGTACTTC.

V gene TRBV7-8 combines with J gene TRBJ2-3; 7 bases match TRBD2. This CDR3 spans 17 amino acids. J gave up 3 bases and V 1 base, and 10 bases lay outside the gene matches. CDR1 and CDR2 from the germline V gene are SGHVS and FQNEAQ. The CDR3 DNA is TGTGCCAGCAGCTTAGGGGGAGGGAGGGGAGGTACAGATACGCAGTATTTT. This gives the protein CASSLGGGRGGTDTQYF.

V usage is TRBV7-9 and J usage is TRBJ1-1; D uncertain. Germline loops: CDR1 SEHNR, CDR2 FQNEAQ (reference sequence). CDR3 length: 14 amino acids. With 5 bases removed from V and 0 bases from J, the gap between germline ends came to 10 bases. The CDR3 region has the DNA TGTGCCAGCAGCCTGACGGGTATGAACACTGAAGCTTTCTTT. It yields the protein CASSLTGMNTEAFF.

With respect to this clone: Other DNA sequences from this sample encode an identical CDR3 as well. J is TRBJ1-1 and V is TRBV7-2; D perhaps matches TRBD1 (6 bases). Trimming shortened V by 4 bases and J by 4 bases, and 10 bases separated the two germline ends. The CDR3 runs to 13 residues. Germline loops: CDR1 SGHTA, CDR2 FQGNSA. The CDR3 sequence is CASSSTGSTEAFF. DNA for the CDR3: TGTGCCAGCAGCTCTACAGGGAGCACTGAAGCTTTCTTT. Based on the CDR3 plus reference TRBV7-2 and TRBJ1-1, the full variable domain is GAGVSQSPSNKVTEKGKDVELRCDPISGHTALYWYRQSLGQGLEFLIYFQGNSAPDKSGLPSDRFSAERTGGSVSTLTIQRTQQEDSAVYLCASSSTGSTEAFFGQGTRLTVV.

The CDR3 DNA sequence: TGTGCCAGCAGCTCCCGACAGGCCCGGATGGAGCAGTACTTC. Translated, it gives CASSSRQARMEQYF. The rearrangement uses TRBV21-1 and TRBJ2-7; the table's D call, TRBD1, was not checked against the DNA. TRBV21-1 is assigned pseudogene status. The CDR3 covers 14 residues.

The chain has TRBV9 and TRBJ2-5; 7 bases map to TRBD1. The tail of the sequence fits TRBJ2-7 better, so the J call may be wrong. Looked up from germline, CDR1 is SGDLS and CDR2 is YYNGEE. The CDR3 is 14 residues long. The CDR3 nucleotides read TGTGCCAGCAGCCCAGTGGGACAGAGCTACGAGCAGTACTTC. Translated, it gives CASSPVGQSYEQYF.

The chain uses TRBV7-2 and TRBJ2-5, with D perhaps matching TRBD2 (7 bases). This CDR3 spans 14 amino acids. Germline assignment: CDR1 SGHTA and CDR2 FQGNSA. Between the trimmed V and J ends, which lost 5 bases and 6 bases, there was a span of 16 bases. In DNA form, the CDR3 reads TGTGCCAGCAGCGTTCTGGGAGGGGGAAAGACCCAGTACTTC. Translated: CASSVLGGGKTQYF.

This clone has just one count. The V gene is TRBV25-1, the J gene TRBJ2-1; 8 nucleotides align to TRBD1. The CDR3 has 12 residues. J was trimmed by 5 bases and V by 8 bases; bases with no gene match: 2. The germline gives CDR1 MGHDK, CDR2 SYGVNS. The CDR3 DNA reads as TGTGCCAGCGGACAGGGTCACAATGAGCAGTTCTTC. Its protein is CASGQGHNEQFF. The full variable domain, rest sourced from reference TRBV25-1 and TRBJ2-1, is EADIYQTPRYLVIGTGKKITLECSQTMGHDKMYWYQQDPGMELHLIHYSYGVNSTEKGDLSSESTVSRIRTEHFPLTLESARPSHTSQYLCASGQGHNEQFFGPGTRLTVL.

The rearrangement uses TRBV4-2 and TRBJ1-5, with D perhaps matching TRBD1 (6 bases). V was trimmed by 0 bases and J by 5 bases, leaving 11 bases between them. Germline loops: CDR1 LGHNA, CDR2 YNFKEQ. This CDR3 has 15 residues. The CDR3 is CASSQDGGGYQPQHF. The CDR3 DNA reads TGTGCCAGCAGCCAAGATGGGGGCGGCTATCAGCCCCAGCATTTT.

The chain has TRBV30 and TRBJ1-1; the D gene is possibly TRBD1 (6 bases). The CDR3 loop spans 19 amino acids. V lost 0 bases and J 2 bases, leaving 25 bases between the germline ends. The germline V gene has CDR1 GTSNPN and CDR2 SVGIG (reference sequence). CDR3 DNA: TGTGCCTGGAGTGTAAAGTTCATGGCTGGGCAGGGGCTAAACACTGAAGCTTTCTTT. Residues: CAWSVKFMAGQGLNTEAFF.

This clone was detected only a few times. J is TRBJ2-5 and V is TRBV28; maybe TRBD1 (5 bases). Germline V lookup: CDR1 MDHEN, CDR2 SYDVKM. The CDR3 length is 12 residues. The V end lost 4 bases, the J end lost 7 bases, and 10 bases lay between the germline ends. This CDR3 reads CASSYPRGTQYF. Here the CDR3 DNA reads TGTGCCAGCAGTTACCCAAGGGGGACCCAGTACTTC.